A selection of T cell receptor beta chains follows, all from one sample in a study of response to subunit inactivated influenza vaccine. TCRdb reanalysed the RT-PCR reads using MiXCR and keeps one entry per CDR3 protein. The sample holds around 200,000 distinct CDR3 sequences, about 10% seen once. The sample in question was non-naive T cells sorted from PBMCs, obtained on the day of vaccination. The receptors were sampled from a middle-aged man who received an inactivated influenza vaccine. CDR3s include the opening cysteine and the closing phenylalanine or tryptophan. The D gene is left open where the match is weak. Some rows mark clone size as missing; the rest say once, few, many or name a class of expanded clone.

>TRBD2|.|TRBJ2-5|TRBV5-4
CASSPKTSGGASETQYF
TGTGCCAGCAGCCCCAAGACTAGCGGGGGGGCATCCGAGACCCAGTACTTC
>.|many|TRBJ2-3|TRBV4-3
CASSQGLAATSTDTQYF
TGCGCCAGCAGCCAAGGGTTGGCAGCAACTAGCACAGATACGCAGTATTTT
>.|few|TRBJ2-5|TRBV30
CAWSRGKKETQYF
TGTGCCTGGAGTAGGGGCAAGAAAGAGACCCAGTACTTC
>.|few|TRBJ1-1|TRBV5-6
CASSLEAWSGTEAFF
TGTGCCAGCAGCTTGGAGGCGTGGTCGGGCACTGAAGCTTTCTTT
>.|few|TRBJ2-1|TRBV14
CASSHLRGRQNEQFF
TGTGCCAGCAGCCATCTCCGGGGCCGACAGAATGAGCAGTTCTTC
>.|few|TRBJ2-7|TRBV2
CASSAGTTYEQYF
TGTGCCAGCAGCGCCGGGACGACCTACGAGCAGTACTTC
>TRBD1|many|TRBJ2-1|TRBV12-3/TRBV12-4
CASSLAPDRGTYNEQFF
TGTGCCAGCAGTTTAGCCCCGGACAGGGGGACCTACAATGAGCAGTTCTTC
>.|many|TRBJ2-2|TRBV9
CASSVQVGGELFF
TGTGCCAGCAGCGTACAAGTTGGCGGGGAGCTGTTTTTT
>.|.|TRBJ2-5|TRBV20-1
CSARDSQDSQETQYF
TGCAGTGCTAGAGATTCGCAGGACAGTCAAGAGACCCAGTACTTC
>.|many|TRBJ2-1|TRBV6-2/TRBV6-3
CASSYSTGAFNEQFF
TGTGCCAGCAGTTACTCGACGGGAGCTTTCAATGAGCAGTTCTTC
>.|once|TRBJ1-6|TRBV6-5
CARIGSGALHF
TGTGCCCGCATTGGCAGTGGGGCCCTCCACTTT